These T cell receptor beta chains were read from a single sample in a study of shared clonotypes between healthy human individuals. Assay used: immunoSEQ multiplex PCR; TCRdb lists only in-frame clones, some missing. The sample has approximately 1.9 million clones, roughly 95% seen once. Source material: naive CD8+ T cells from PBMCs. The source is a man aged 18 to 30 in good health. Some clones in this sample may be carry-over from other donors' samples. Each CDR3 is given with its conserved first and last residue. The order of the fields is D gene, V gene, J gene, clone size, CDR3 DNA, CDR3 protein. A D gene is named only where the DNA matches it firmly. Clone size, where shown, is once, few, many, or a class for clones that have expanded.

D: NA
V: TRBV27
J: TRBJ1-5
size: NA
DNA: TGTGCCAGCAGTTGGGGACACCGCAATCAGCCCCAGCATTTT
CDR3: CASSWGHRNQPQHF

D: NA
V: TRBV6-5
J: TRBJ2-3
size: NA
DNA: TGTGCCAGCAGTTTACTAGCCACCGGGAAAGATACGCAGTATTTT
CDR3: CASSLLATGKDTQYF

D: TRBD2
V: TRBV6-6
J: TRBJ2-7
size: NA
DNA: TGTGCCTCCAGCGGGGCTTTAGCCTACGAGCAGTACTTC
CDR3: CASSGALAYEQYF

D: NA
V: TRBV19
J: TRBJ1-1
size: NA
DNA: TGTGCCAGCTCCAGGGCGGCGGACACTGAAGCTTTCTTT
CDR3: CASSRAADTEAFF

D: TRBD1
V: TRBV6-5
J: TRBJ1-4
size: NA
DNA: TGTGCCAGCGGGGACAGGGAAACTAATGAAAAACTGTTTTTT
CDR3: CASGDRETNEKLFF

D: TRBD2
V: TRBV19
J: TRBJ2-7
size: NA
DNA: TGTGCCACCCAAGGGGGACTAGCGTTGAACGAGCAGTACTTC
CDR3: CATQGGLALNEQYF

D: NA
V: TRBV7-9
J: TRBJ1-5
size: few
DNA: TGTGCCAGCAGCTTAGTAGATAGCAATCAGCCCCAGCATTTT
CDR3: CASSLVDSNQPQHF

D: NA
V: TRBV19
J: TRBJ2-2
size: once
DNA: TGTGCCAGTAGTATACTTGGGGGCCGGGACACCGGGGAGCTGTTTTTT
CDR3: CASSILGGRDTGELFF

D: TRBD1
V: TRBV27
J: TRBJ1-1
size: NA
DNA: TGTGCCAGCAGTCCCGGACAGGGAGTAATGAACACTGAAGCTTTCTTT
CDR3: CASSPGQGVMNTEAFF

D: NA
V: TRBV10-2
J: TRBJ2-5
size: NA
DNA: TGCGCCAGCCTCTCCGTGGGCGCCCGTTGGGCCCAGTACTTC
CDR3: CASLSVGARWAQYF

D: TRBD2
V: TRBV7-8
J: TRBJ2-5
size: NA
DNA: TGTGCCAGCAGCCATCCGCCCCTAGCGGAGCAAGAGACCCAGTACTTC
CDR3: CASSHPPLAEQETQYF

D: NA
V: TRBV29-1
J: TRBJ2-3
size: NA
DNA: TGCAGCGTCAGTACAGATACGCAGTATTTT
CDR3: CSVSTDTQYF

D: TRBD2
V: TRBV7-9
J: TRBJ2-7
size: NA
DNA: TGTGCCAGCAGCCAAGAGAAGCGGGAGGGCTACTACGAGCAGTACTTC
CDR3: CASSQEKREGYYEQYF

D: TRBD2
V: TRBV13
J: TRBJ2-5
size: once
DNA: TGTGCCAGCAGCCCAGGGACTACTACTCAGAAGCAAGAGACCCAGTACTTC
CDR3: CASSPGTTTQKQETQYF

D: TRBD1
V: TRBV28
J: TRBJ1-5
size: once
DNA: TGTGCCAGCTTAAACAGGGGGCTTAGCAATCAGCCCCAGCATTTT
CDR3: CASLNRGLSNQPQHF

D: NA
V: TRBV6-6
J: TRBJ1-4
size: NA
DNA: TGTGCCAGCAGTCATGATTCGGGCACTAATGAAAAACTGTTTTTT
CDR3: CASSHDSGTNEKLFF

D: NA
V: TRBV19
J: TRBJ1-1
size: once
DNA: TGTGCCAGTAGTTGGTTATCAGGGGCGAGTACTGAAGCTTTCTTT
CDR3: CASSWLSGASTEAFF

D: TRBD1
V: TRBV27
J: TRBJ1-2
size: NA
DNA: TGTGCCAGCAGTCCGGGACAGCTTTATGGCTACACCTTC
CDR3: CASSPGQLYGYTF

D: TRBD1
V: TRBV6-6
J: TRBJ1-5
size: NA
DNA: TGTGCCAGCAGGGCAGGGGGCTTAGGCAATCAGCCCCAGCATTTT
CDR3: CASRAGGLGNQPQHF

D: TRBD1
V: TRBV5-1
J: TRBJ1-1
size: NA
DNA: TGCGCCAGCAGCTTACCCGGCGGGACAGGGGACACTGAAGCTTTCTTT
CDR3: CASSLPGGTGDTEAFF

D: NA
V: TRBV9
J: TRBJ2-7
size: once
DNA: TGTGCCAGCAGCGATGGAGTGGGGGGTACCTACGAGCAGTACTTC
CDR3: CASSDGVGGTYEQYF

D: TRBD2
V: TRBV28
J: TRBJ2-5
size: once
DNA: TGTGCCAGCAGTTTATTTTTGGGAGGGTCAGAGACCCAGTACTTC
CDR3: CASSLFLGGSETQYF

D: NA
V: TRBV10-1
J: TRBJ2-5
size: NA
DNA: TGCGCCAGCAGTGGTGCCGGACAAGAGACCCAGTACTTC
CDR3: CASSGAGQETQYF

D: NA
V: TRBV19
J: TRBJ2-7
size: NA
DNA: TGTGCCAGTAGTATACTTTCGGGGGCTAGCGAGCAGTACTTC
CDR3: CASSILSGASEQYF

D: NA
V: TRBV25-1
J: TRBJ2-7
size: NA
DNA: TGTGCCAGCAGTGAATTTGGCCGGCCACTCCCTTCCCACGAGCAGTACTTC
CDR3: CASSEFGRPLPSHEQYF

D: NA
V: TRBV4-2
J: TRBJ2-5
size: NA
DNA: TGTGCCAGCAGCCAAGGGGTGTGGGAGGTCCAAGAGACCCAGTACTTC
CDR3: CASSQGVWEVQETQYF

D: NA
V: TRBV27
J: TRBJ1-5
size: NA
DNA: TGTGCCAGCAGTTACTCTAGCAATCAGCCCCAGCATTTT
CDR3: CASSYSSNQPQHF

D: NA
V: TRBV6-1
J: TRBJ2-6
size: NA
DNA: TGTGCCAGCAGTGAAGTGGCAACGGGGGCCAACGTCCTGACTTTC
CDR3: CASSEVATGANVLTF

D: NA
V: TRBV11-3
J: TRBJ2-1
size: NA
DNA: TGTGCCAGCAGCTTCTCGTACGTCAATGAGCAGTTCTTC
CDR3: CASSFSYVNEQFF

D: TRBD1
V: TRBV28
J: TRBJ1-5
size: NA
DNA: TGTGCCAGCAGCCAGACAGGGTTTAGCAATCAGCCCCAGCATTTT
CDR3: CASSQTGFSNQPQHF

D: NA
V: TRBV7-3
J: TRBJ2-1
size: NA
DNA: TGTGCCAGCAGCTCCGCCGCAGGTTGGAATGAGCAGTTCTTC
CDR3: CASSSAAGWNEQFF

D: NA
V: TRBV15
J: TRBJ1-5
size: once
DNA: TGTGCCACCAGCCAGGAGTGGGGGCTTAAGAGCAATCAGCCCCAGCATTTT
CDR3: CATSQEWGLKSNQPQHF

D: TRBD2
V: TRBV29-1
J: TRBJ2-1
size: NA
DNA: TGCAGCGTTGAAAGCGGGAACTACAATGAGCAGTTCTTC
CDR3: CSVESGNYNEQFF

D: NA
V: TRBV15
J: TRBJ2-3
size: NA
DNA: TGTGCCACCAGCAGTCTCAAAGACACAGATACGCAGTATTTT
CDR3: CATSSLKDTDTQYF

D: NA
V: TRBV7-8
J: TRBJ2-7
size: NA
DNA: TGTGCCAGCAGCCTCGACCTGAGGGTTGGCGAGCAGTACTTC
CDR3: CASSLDLRVGEQYF

D: NA
V: TRBV7-9
J: TRBJ2-1
size: NA
DNA: TGTGCCAGCAGCACCGACCAGGGTATCTCCTACAATGAGCAGTTCTTC
CDR3: CASSTDQGISYNEQFF

D: TRBD2
V: TRBV4-2
J: TRBJ2-7
size: NA
DNA: TGTGCCAGCAGCCAGGACGGGGAGGGGTTGGCTTACGAGCAGTACTTC
CDR3: CASSQDGEGLAYEQYF

D: NA
V: TRBV9
J: TRBJ2-7
size: NA
DNA: TGTGCCAGCAGCGTAGGGCTCCACTACGAGCAGTACTTC
CDR3: CASSVGLHYEQYF

D: NA
V: TRBV27
J: TRBJ2-1
size: NA
DNA: TGTGCCAGCAGTTTATACCCCCTAGCTTCAAATGAGCAGTTCTTC
CDR3: CASSLYPLASNEQFF

D: NA
V: TRBV15
J: TRBJ2-1
size: NA
DNA: TGTGCCACCAACCCCCAGGGGGGGGTGACCTACAATGAGCAGTTCTTC
CDR3: CATNPQGGVTYNEQFF

D: NA
V: TRBV27
J: TRBJ1-1
size: NA
DNA: TGTGCCAGCAGTTTATCGCATCGGACATTGGGGGGGTACAGGAGTGAAGCTTTCTTT
CDR3: CASSLSHRTLGGYRSEAFF

D: TRBD2
V: TRBV27
J: TRBJ2-7
size: NA
DNA: TGTGCCAGCAGTTTAAGCGGGACCCCCTACGAGCAGTACTTC
CDR3: CASSLSGTPYEQYF

D: TRBD1
V: TRBV7-9
J: TRBJ2-1
size: NA
DNA: TGTGCCAGCAGCCCGTTGAGACAGGGGATAGGGGAATCCTACAATGAGCAGTTCTTC
CDR3: CASSPLRQGIGESYNEQFF

D: NA
V: TRBV5-6
J: TRBJ1-6
size: NA
DNA: TGTGCCAGCAGCTTGTGGAGGGCTAATTCACCCCTCCACTTT
CDR3: CASSLWRANSPLHF

D: TRBD1
V: TRBV19
J: TRBJ1-4
size: NA
DNA: TGTGCCAGTAGTATCACAGGACAGGGGGAAAAACTGTTTTTT
CDR3: CASSITGQGEKLFF

D: TRBD2
V: TRBV6-4
J: TRBJ2-1
size: once
DNA: TGTGCCAGCAGTTCCAGCGGGAGGGCACCCAATGAGCAGTTCTTC
CDR3: CASSSSGRAPNEQFF

D: NA
V: TRBV19
J: TRBJ1-1
size: NA
DNA: TGTGCCAGTAGTATCACGGGGATGAACACTGAAGCTTTCTTT
CDR3: CASSITGMNTEAFF

D: TRBD2
V: TRBV19
J: TRBJ2-3
size: NA
DNA: TGTGCCAGTAGTATAGATCTAGAGGCCGGACTAGCAGGGGTAGATACGCAGTATTTT
CDR3: CASSIDLEAGLAGVDTQYF

D: TRBD1
V: TRBV7-4
J: TRBJ1-2
size: NA
DNA: TGTGCCAGCAGCTTCTCCCGACAGGGCCCTGGCTACACCTTC
CDR3: CASSFSRQGPGYTF

D: TRBD2
V: TRBV7-2
J: TRBJ2-7
size: NA
DNA: TGTGCCAGCAGCTTAAACAGCGCGGGGGACGAGCAGTACTTC
CDR3: CASSLNSAGDEQYF

D: NA
V: TRBV5-4
J: TRBJ2-1
size: NA
DNA: TGTGCCAGCAGCCCGGACTTCAATGAGCAGTTCTTC
CDR3: CASSPDFNEQFF

D: NA
V: TRBV25-1
J: TRBJ1-3
size: NA
DNA: TGTGCCAGCAGTGAATGGGCGGCACCCTCTGGAAACACCATATATTTT
CDR3: CASSEWAAPSGNTIYF

D: NA
V: TRBV11-2
J: TRBJ2-3
size: NA
DNA: TGTGCCAGCAGCCCTGGGACGGGACTCACAGATACGCAGTATTTT
CDR3: CASSPGTGLTDTQYF

D: NA
V: TRBV28
J: TRBJ1-6
size: NA
DNA: TGTGCCAGCAGTTTGGATGGTTTTTCCTATAATTCACCCCTCCACTTT
CDR3: CASSLDGFSYNSPLHF

D: TRBD1
V: TRBV28
J: TRBJ2-7
size: NA
DNA: TGTGCCAGCAGTCCTCCGGGACAGGGGCACTACGAGCAGTACTTC
CDR3: CASSPPGQGHYEQYF

D: TRBD2
V: TRBV6-6
J: TRBJ2-1
size: once
DNA: TGTGCCAGCATCGGAGGACTAGCGCCATTAGGTGAGCAGTTCTTC
CDR3: CASIGGLAPLGEQFF

D: NA
V: TRBV12-5
J: TRBJ1-2
size: NA
DNA: TGTGCTAGTGGTTTCCAAGAGGACAGTGAGCTTGACTATGGCTACACCTTC
CDR3: CASGFQEDSELDYGYTF